This T cell receptor (beta chain) was sequenced in a study of radiotherapy plus CTLA-4 blockade in lung cancer. On the study more broadly: Of the patients, under 20% showed objective responses and 31% attained disease control. Points from the study as a whole: Clones derived from tumor TCRs expanded in blood after radiotherapy plus ipilimumab.

This clone was seen only a few times. What it binds is not known. It was focal radiation plus CTLA-4 blockade with ipilimumab that patients with chemo-refractory metastatic non-small-cell lung cancer received. The table came from immunoSEQ multiplex PCR; TCRdb's copy has only in-frame clones and leaves some out. The sample lists 40,000 or so clones; almost 65% were seen once. The CDR3 runs to 15 residues. Germline lookup yields CDR1 LNHDA and CDR2 SQIVND (reference sequence). V lost 2 bases, J lost 7 bases, and 17 bases lay in between. The chain carries TRBV19 and TRBJ1-2; D is ambiguous. Sequenced here: peripheral blood, sampled from a patient treated with radiotherapy plus ipilimumab. This clonotype was obtained from a human donor with non-small cell lung cancer who had a partial response to radiotherapy plus ipilimumab. CDR3: CASSIPNRDTVGYTF. The DNA of the CDR3 is TGTGCCAGTAGTATACCCAACAGAGATACAGTTGGCTACACCTTC.